These T cell receptor beta chains were read from a single sample in a study of shared clonotypes between healthy human individuals. Assay: immunoSEQ multiplex PCR; the TCRdb copy retains only in-frame clones and omits some. The table lists about 1.4 million clones, roughly 96% of them singletons. The specimen sequenced was naive CD4+ T cells sorted from blood. Source of these receptors: a man aged 25 to 45 in good health. CDR3s include the opening cysteine and the closing phenylalanine or tryptophan. D genes are given only for firm matches. Clone size is not always given. Where it is, it says once, few, many or a class for expanded clones.

>TRBV7-9|once|.|TRBJ2-7
CASSRTGHLSHPYEQYF
TGTGCCAGCAGCCGCACGGGACACCTTAGCCACCCCTACGAGCAGTACTTC
>TRBV7-7|.|TRBD1|TRBJ1-4
CASSVQGTANEKLFF
TGTGCTAGCAGCGTCCAGGGGACAGCTAATGAAAAACTGTTTTTT
>TRBV9|.|TRBD1|TRBJ2-3
CASSFGTGREADTQYF
TGTGCCAGCAGCTTTGGGACAGGTCGGGAAGCAGATACGCAGTATTTT
>TRBV2|.|.|TRBJ2-5
CASAGQPQETQYF
TGTGCCAGCGCGGGACAGCCCCAAGAGACCCAGTACTTC
>TRBV5-5|.|TRBD1|TRBJ2-3
CASSLKGQGFTDTQYF
TGTGCCAGCAGCTTGAAGGGACAGGGATTCACAGATACGCAGTATTTT
>TRBV28|.|TRBD2|TRBJ2-3
CASSTSGRALTDTQYF
TGTGCCAGCAGTACTAGCGGGAGGGCCCTCACAGATACGCAGTATTTT
>TRBV2|.|TRBD1|TRBJ1-2
CASRPNTGGANYGYTF
TGTGCCAGCAGGCCCAATACAGGGGGGGCTAACTATGGCTACACCTTC
>TRBV10-3|.|.|TRBJ1-1
CAISLMGVPSNTEAFF
TGTGCCATCAGTTTAATGGGGGTTCCCTCGAACACTGAAGCTTTCTTT
>TRBV6-1|.|.|TRBJ2-2
CASSEVRQRLNTGELFF
TGTGCCAGCAGTGAGGTCCGACAGAGATTGAACACCGGGGAGCTGTTTTTT
>TRBV30|once|TRBD2|TRBJ2-2
CAWSVLAGGFGELFF
TGTGCCTGGAGTGTACTGGCGGGAGGGTTCGGGGAGCTGTTTTTT
>TRBV5-4|.|TRBD1|TRBJ2-7
CASSPGTGMVYEQYF
TGTGCCAGCAGCCCGGGGACAGGGATGGTCTACGAGCAGTACTTC
>TRBV2|once|TRBD1|TRBJ2-2
CASSKEGQGAGELFF
TGTGCCAGCAGCAAGGAGGGACAGGGAGCCGGGGAGCTGTTTTTT
>TRBV9|.|.|TRBJ1-2
CASSASFNYGYTF
TGTGCCAGCAGCGCTTCATTTAACTATGGCTACACCTTC
>TRBV5-4|.|TRBD2|TRBJ2-3
CASSAVSAGGNTDTQYF
TGTGCCAGCAGCGCGGTCAGTGCGGGAGGTAACACAGATACGCAGTATTTT
>TRBV29-1|few|.|TRBJ2-2
CSVAVWEVGATGELFF
TGCAGCGTCGCAGTTTGGGAGGTGGGAGCTACCGGGGAGCTGTTTTTT
>TRBV9|.|TRBD2|TRBJ2-1
CASSARLAGDYNEQFF
TGTGCCAGCAGCGCGAGACTAGCGGGGGATTACAATGAGCAGTTCTTC
>TRBV5-5|.|.|TRBJ1-4
CASTRLQVWEKLFF
TGTGCCAGCACGCGGCTACAGGTTTGGGAAAAACTGTTTTTT
>TRBV27|.|.|TRBJ1-4
CASSSGATNEKLFF
TGTGCCAGCAGTTCGGGGGCAACTAATGAAAAACTGTTTTTT
>TRBV2|.|TRBD1|TRBJ1-5
CASSAVGQGGNQPQHF
TGTGCCAGCAGTGCGGTGGGACAGGGAGGGAATCAGCCCCAGCATTTT
>TRBV2|.|.|TRBJ1-5
CASSDRSNQPQHF
TGTGCCAGCAGTGATCGGAGCAATCAGCCCCAGCATTTT
>TRBV7-2|.|.|TRBJ1-3
CASSFGPVSSGNTIYF
TGTGCCAGCAGCTTCGGACCGGTTAGCTCTGGAAACACCATATATTTT
>TRBV2|.|.|TRBJ2-1
CASSVQGDYYNEQFF
TGTGCCAGCAGTGTACAGGGCGACTACTACAATGAGCAGTTCTTC
>TRBV6-5|.|.|TRBJ2-1
CASSYYTSSYNEQFF
TGTGCCAGCAGTTATTACACCAGCTCCTACAATGAGCAGTTCTTC
>TRBV6-5|.|TRBD2|TRBJ2-3
CASSYQRGSADTQYF
TGTGCCAGCAGTTATCAGCGGGGGAGCGCAGATACGCAGTATTTT
>TRBV21-1|.|.|TRBJ2-1
CASSKELGGGVYNEQFF
TGTGCCAGCAGCAAAGAGTTAGGCGGGGGGGTCTACAATGAGCAGTTCTTC
>TRBV29-1|.|TRBD1|TRBJ2-1
CSVDERQGADNEQFF
TGCAGCGTTGACGAGCGACAGGGGGCGGACAATGAGCAGTTCTTC
>TRBV10-1|.|TRBD1|TRBJ2-7
CASSESGTALYEQYF
TGCGCCAGCAGTGAGTCCGGGACAGCTCTCTACGAGCAGTACTTC
>TRBV19|once|.|TRBJ2-1
CASSSPYNEQFF
TGTGCCAGTAGTAGTCCCTACAATGAGCAGTTCTTC
>TRBV5-1|.|.|TRBJ1-1
CASSLERGGEAFF
TGCGCCAGCAGCTTGGAAAGGGGGGGAGAAGCTTTCTTT
>TRBV11-3|.|TRBD1|TRBJ2-2
CASSFTGGSGELFF
TGTGCCAGCAGCTTCACAGGGGGCTCCGGGGAGCTGTTTTTT
>TRBV5-5|.|.|TRBJ2-2
CASSLLQASGNTGELFF
TGTGCCAGCAGCTTGCTTCAGGCTAGTGGGAACACCGGGGAGCTGTTTTTT
>TRBV7-2|.|TRBD2|TRBJ2-1
CASSKSGSPSYNEQFF
TGTGCCAGCAGTAAAAGCGGGAGCCCCTCCTACAATGAGCAGTTCTTC
>TRBV6-1|.|TRBD1|TRBJ1-5
CASSPGTDTFQPQHF
TGTGCCAGCAGTCCTGGGACAGATACTTTCCAGCCCCAGCATTTT
>TRBV19|.|TRBD1|TRBJ1-4
CASSRDRRPNEKLFF
TGTGCCAGTAGTAGGGACAGGAGACCTAATGAAAAACTGTTTTTT
>TRBV28|once|TRBD2|TRBJ2-7
CASNRGGSYEQYF
TGTGCCAGCAATCGGGGGGGCTCCTACGAGCAGTACTTC
>TRBV2|.|TRBD2|TRBJ2-4
CASTVLFSIGTSGSAPKNIQYF
TGTGCCAGCACTGTTCTCTTCTCGATAGGGACTAGCGGGAGCGCGCCCAAAAACATTCAGTACTTC
>TRBV28|.|.|TRBJ2-3
CASSQGGAVDTQYF
TGTGCCAGCAGTCAAGGGGGGGCGGTAGATACGCAGTATTTT
>TRBV5-6|once|TRBD1|TRBJ1-2
CASSLLQGAGYGYTF
TGTGCCAGCAGCTTGCTACAGGGGGCAGGGTATGGCTACACCTTC
>TRBV5-4|.|.|TRBJ2-1
CASSSGVSEQFF
TGTGCCAGCAGTTCGGGGGTCAGTGAGCAGTTCTTC
>TRBV6-5|.|.|TRBJ2-3
CASSLALVGTQYF
TGTGCCAGCAGTTTAGCGCTGGTGGGTACGCAGTATTTT
>TRBV6-5|.|.|TRBJ1-4
CASTKIGSFDEKLFF
TGTGCCAGCACCAAGATCGGGAGCTTCGATGAAAAACTGTTTTTT